Listed below are T cell receptor beta chains from one sample, sequenced in a study of human T cells and chemical hapten exposure. TCRdb reprocessed the 5' RACE reads with MiXCR, giving one entry per CDR3 protein. The sample has some 150,000 distinct CDR3 sequences, approximately 4% seen once. The receptors originated from a female donor in good health. The CDR3 runs from the conserved cysteine through the conserved F or W. D genes are given only for firm matches. A row's size may be missing; if present it is once, few, many or a size class.

abundance	v_gene	j_gene	d_gene	CDR3nt	CDR3aa
few	TRBV27	TRBJ1-5	NA	TGTGCCAGCGGGTTCGTGGCGGGGGCTATCAATCAGCACCAGCATTTT	CASGFVAGAINQHQHF
many	TRBV9	TRBJ1-6	NA	TGTGCCAGCAGCGCCCTGGACGGACAGACCTCCTACAATTCACCCCTCCACTTT	CASSALDGQTSYNSPLHF
NA	TRBV18	TRBJ1-1	TRBD1	TGTGCCAGCTCACAAGACAGGGGAGTAACTGAAGCTTTCTTT	CASSQDRGVTEAFF
many	TRBV28	TRBJ2-7	NA	TGTGCCAGCATCTCAGGACAGAGCTCCTACGAGCAGTACTTC	CASISGQSSYEQYF
many	TRBV7-2	TRBJ2-1	TRBD2	TGTGCCAGCAGCCCGACTAGCGGGAGCTCCTACAATGAGCAGTTCTTC	CASSPTSGSSYNEQFF
many	TRBV7-3	TRBJ2-6	TRBD1	TGTGCCAGCAGCCCACGACAGGGGTGGGTCGCTGGGGCCAACGTCCTGACTTTC	CASSPRQGWVAGANVLTF
NA	TRBV6-1	TRBJ2-3	NA	TGTGCCTCCGGGACTGTGATCAGAAATAGGGGCCCAGATACGCAGTATTTT	CASGTVIRNRGPDTQYF
many	TRBV13	TRBJ2-3	TRBD2	TGTGCCAGCAGCTTGGGTAGCGGGATAGATACGCAGTATTTT	CASSLGSGIDTQYF
many	TRBV27	TRBJ1-2	NA	TGTGCCAGCAGGACCCTAAACTATGGCTACACCTTC	CASRTLNYGYTF
many	TRBV12-3/TRBV12-4	TRBJ1-4	TRBD1	TGTGCCAGCACCCCGGGACAGGGGTGGGAAAAACTGTTTTTT	CASTPGQGWEKLFF
NA	TRBV29-1	TRBJ1-2	TRBD1	TGCAGCGTTGAAGAGGGGGGACAGCGTAACTATGGCTACACCTTC	CSVEEGGQRNYGYTF
few	TRBV29-1	TRBJ1-3	TRBD1	TGCAGCGCAGCGCAGGGGGCCGGTGGAAACACCATATATTTT	CSAAQGAGGNTIYF
NA	TRBV5-1	TRBJ2-5	TRBD1	TGCGCCAGCAGAATTCGACAGGGCGAAGAGACCCAGTACTTC	CASRIRQGEETQYF
NA	TRBV12-3/TRBV12-4	TRBJ2-3	TRBD2	TGTGCCAGCACTAGCGGGGGGGCGGATACGCAGTATTTT	CASTSGGADTQYF
many	TRBV20-1	TRBJ1-5	TRBD1	TGCAGTGCTAGGGAGACAGGGAATCAGCCCCAGCATTTT	CSARETGNQPQHF
NA	TRBV14	TRBJ2-3	TRBD2	TGTGCCAGCAGCCAAGAGTATAGCGGGTGCTCGCGTACGCAGTATTTT	CASSQEYSGCSRTQYF